This record covers a single T cell receptor (beta chain). The data derive from a study of CD8 T cells in Susac syndrome. Sequencing of TCR beta was performed on blood CD8+ T cells and on blood CD4+ T cells. Trimming at V came to 3 bases and at J to 2 bases, leaving 5 bases not matched to a gene. CDR3 size: 14 residues. Germline V gives CDR1 SGHRS, CDR2 YFSETQ. When the RNA was reverse transcribed, random hexamers were used with an input of about 0.5 to 1 ug. Amplification of TCR beta CDR3 was carried out by immunoSEQ multiplex PCR, which covered 54 Vbeta and 13 Jbeta segments. Each CDR3 protein is one row after TCRdb ran MiXCR on the immunoSEQ multiplex PCR reads. The sample has 250,000 to 300,000 distinct CDR3 sequences; approximately 89% are singletons.

This clonotype was obtained from a human donor with multiple sclerosis. Sequences were obtained from CD8+ T cells from PBMCs. The rearrangement joins TRBV5-1 to TRBJ2-7; TRBD1 matches at 7 bases. The CDR3, as DNA: TGCGCCAGCAGCTCTGGACAGGATGCCTACGAGCAGTACTTC. Protein product: CASSSGQDAYEQYF.